A single sample gave rise to the 9 T cell receptor beta chains below, sequenced in a study of cytotoxic CD8 clonotypes in ibrutinib-treated CLL. Assay used: immunoSEQ multiplex PCR; TCRdb lists only in-frame clones, some missing. Altogether around 300,000 clones are present, about 77% being singletons, with the ten largest covering more than 6%. This specimen consisted of PBMCs, obtained before ibrutinib treatment. The receptors shown here come from a human donor with chronic lymphocytic leukemia.

CDR3 loop: CASSLVREGINYNEQFF. CDR3 in DNA: TGTGCCAGCAGCTTGGTTCGGGAGGGTATTAATTACAATGAGCAGTTCTTC. V and J are TRBV5-6 and TRBJ2-1, with 8 bases fitting TRBD2. This CDR3 has 17 amino acids. CDR1 and CDR2 (germline): SGHDT, YYEEEE. After removal of 0 bases from V and 4 bases from J, the junction contained 9 bases not matched to a gene.

V is TRBV28 and J is TRBJ1-5; no clear D. Germline CDR1 MDHEN, CDR2 SYDVKM. V gave up 5 bases and J gave up 5 bases, with 10 bases separating them. The CDR3 is 13 residues long. CDR3 region: CASSVWEDQPQHF. The CDR3 coding sequence is TGTGCCAGCAGTGTGTGGGAAGATCAGCCCCAGCATTTT.

This chain connects TRBV6-1 to TRBJ1-2; D is possibly TRBD1 (5 bases). With 10 bases removed from V and 5 bases from J, the gap between germline ends came to 17 bases. The germline V gene has CDR1 MNHNS and CDR2 SASEGT. The CDR3 sequence is 13 residues long. The CDR3 here is CAIARDVGYGYTF. CDR3 DNA sequence: TGTGCCATCGCCAGGGACGTGGGGTATGGCTACACCTTC.

This clone appeared once. This chain joins TRBV20-1 and TRBJ1-1; 8 nucleotides agree with TRBD1. Looked up from germline, CDR1 is DFQATT and CDR2 is SNEGSKA (reference sequence). The V and J ends lost 5 bases and 7 bases, in that order; junction bases with no gene match: 3. The CDR3 length is 11 residues. Written as DNA, the CDR3 is TGCAGTGCTGGGGACAGGTATGAAGCTTTCTTT. Protein sequence: CSAGDRYEAFF.

CDR3 nucleotides: TGCAGCGTTGAAGGTAGCGAGATCACTGAAGATGAGCAGTTCTTC. Translated, it gives CSVEGSEITEDEQFF. The rearrangement links TRBV29-1 to TRBJ2-1; D is perhaps TRBD2 (5 bases). The germline V gene has CDR1 SQVTM and CDR2 ANQGSEA. This CDR3 contains 15 residues. Trimming stripped 1 base from V and 8 bases from J, with 18 bases between.

The rearrangement uses TRBV2 and TRBJ1-2; D remains ambiguous. V lost 3 bases and J 13 bases, leaving 21 bases between the germline ends. Per germline, CDR1 SNHLY and CDR2 FYNNEI. The CDR3 spans 14 residues. The CDR3 DNA reads as TGTGCCAGCAGTGATCCCCCGCGGGGTGAGGTCTGCACCTTC. Translated: CASSDPPRGEVCTF.

J is TRBJ2-5 and V is TRBV15; D is possibly TRBD2 (5 bases). Trimming pared 3 bases from V and 5 bases from J, leaving 10 bases between. This CDR3 contains 13 residues. Germline V gives CDR1 LNHNV, CDR2 YYDKDF (reference sequence). The CDR3 nucleotides are TGTGCCACCAGCAGCGGGAACCTGGAGACCCAGTACTTC. Encoded protein: CATSSGNLETQYF.

The chain carries TRBV27 and TRBJ2-4; D call uncertain. V lost 9 bases and J lost 4, with 13 bases in between. Germline V gives CDR1 MNHEY, CDR2 SMNVEV (reference sequence). The CDR3 runs 13 residues. The CDR3 nucleotides are TGTGCCAGTTCTGCAGGCAATAAAAACATTCAGTACTTC. Its translation: CASSAGNKNIQYF.

This chain connects TRBV29-1 to TRBJ2-3; possible D gene TRBD2, 5 bases. The CDR3 runs to 13 residues. Germline CDR1 SQVTM, CDR2 ANQGSEA. V shed 6 bases and J shed 8 bases, with 18 bases lying between them. This CDR3 reads CSVAWGDVGTQYF. Written as DNA, the CDR3 is TGCAGCGTCGCTTGGGGAGACGTAGGTACGCAGTATTTT.